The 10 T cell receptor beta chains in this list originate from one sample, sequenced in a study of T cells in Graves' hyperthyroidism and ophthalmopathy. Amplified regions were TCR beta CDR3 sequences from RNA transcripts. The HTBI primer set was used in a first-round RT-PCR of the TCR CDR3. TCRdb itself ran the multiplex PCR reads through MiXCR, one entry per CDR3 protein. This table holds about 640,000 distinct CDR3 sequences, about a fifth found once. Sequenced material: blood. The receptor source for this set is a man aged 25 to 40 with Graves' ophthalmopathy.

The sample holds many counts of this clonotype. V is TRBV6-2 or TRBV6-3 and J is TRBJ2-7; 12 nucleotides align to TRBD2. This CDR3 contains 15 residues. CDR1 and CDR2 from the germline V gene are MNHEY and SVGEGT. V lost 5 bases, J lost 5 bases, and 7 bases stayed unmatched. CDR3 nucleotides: TGTGCCAGCAGTCCCCTTGGACTAGCGGGAAACGAGCAGTACTTC. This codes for CASSPLGLAGNEQYF.

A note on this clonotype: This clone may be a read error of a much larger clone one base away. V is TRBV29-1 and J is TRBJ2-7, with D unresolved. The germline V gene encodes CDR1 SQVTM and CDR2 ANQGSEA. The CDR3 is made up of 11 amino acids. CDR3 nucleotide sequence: TGCAGCGTTGGGAACTCCTACGGGCAGTACTTC. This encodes CSVGNSYGQYF.

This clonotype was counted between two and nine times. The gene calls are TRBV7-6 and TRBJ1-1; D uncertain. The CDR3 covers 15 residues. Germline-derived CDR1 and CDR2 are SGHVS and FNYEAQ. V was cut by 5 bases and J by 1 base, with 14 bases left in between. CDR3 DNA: TGTGCCAGCAGCCCCCGTTTCCGGGGGAACACTGAAGCTTTCTTT. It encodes CASSPRFRGNTEAFF.

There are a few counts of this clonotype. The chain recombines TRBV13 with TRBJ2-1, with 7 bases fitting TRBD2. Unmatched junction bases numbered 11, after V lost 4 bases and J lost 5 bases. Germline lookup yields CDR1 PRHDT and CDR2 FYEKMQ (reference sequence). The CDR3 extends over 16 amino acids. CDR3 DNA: TGTGCCAGCAGCTCGGGGACTACAGTTTATAACAATGAGCAGTTCTTC. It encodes CASSSGTTVYNNEQFF. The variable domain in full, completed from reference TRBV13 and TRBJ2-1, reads AAGVIQSPRHLIKEKRETATLKCYPIPRHDTVYWYQQGPGQDPQFLISFYEKMQSDKGSIPDRFSAQQFSDYHSELNMSSLELGDSALYFCASSSGTTVYNNEQFFGPGTRLTVL.

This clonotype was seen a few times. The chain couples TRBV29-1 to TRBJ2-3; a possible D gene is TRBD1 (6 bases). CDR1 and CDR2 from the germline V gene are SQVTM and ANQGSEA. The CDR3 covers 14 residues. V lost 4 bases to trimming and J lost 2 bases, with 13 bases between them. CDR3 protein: CSVGQARFTDTQYF. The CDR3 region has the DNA TGCAGCGTTGGACAGGCCAGGTTCACAGATACGCAGTATTTT.

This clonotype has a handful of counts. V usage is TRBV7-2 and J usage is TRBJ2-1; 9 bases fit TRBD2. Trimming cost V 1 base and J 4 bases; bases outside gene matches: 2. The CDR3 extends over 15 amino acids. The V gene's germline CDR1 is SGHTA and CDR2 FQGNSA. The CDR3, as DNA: TGTGCCAGCAGCTTAGACCTAGCGGGATACAATGAGCAGTTCTTC. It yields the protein CASSLDLAGYNEQFF.

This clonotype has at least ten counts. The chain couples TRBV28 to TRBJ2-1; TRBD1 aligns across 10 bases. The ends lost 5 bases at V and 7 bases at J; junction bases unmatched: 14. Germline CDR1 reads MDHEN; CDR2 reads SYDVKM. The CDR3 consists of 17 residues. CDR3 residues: CASSPRKGDRGPNEQFF. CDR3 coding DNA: TGTGCCAGCAGTCCTCGTAAAGGCGACAGGGGGCCGAATGAGCAGTTCTTC.

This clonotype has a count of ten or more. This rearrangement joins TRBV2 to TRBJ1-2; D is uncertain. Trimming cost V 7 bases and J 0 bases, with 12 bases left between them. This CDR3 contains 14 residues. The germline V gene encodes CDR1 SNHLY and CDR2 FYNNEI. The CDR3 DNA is TGTGCCAGCAACACCGAAGGCTCTAACTATGGCTACACCTTC. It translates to CASNTEGSNYGYTF.

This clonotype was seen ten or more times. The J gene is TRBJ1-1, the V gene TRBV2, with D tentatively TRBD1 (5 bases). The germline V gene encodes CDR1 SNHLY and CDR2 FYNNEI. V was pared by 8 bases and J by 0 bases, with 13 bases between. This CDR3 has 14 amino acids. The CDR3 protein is CASSGGDLNTEAFF. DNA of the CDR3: TGTGCCAGCTCTGGAGGGGACCTGAACACTGAAGCTTTCTTT.

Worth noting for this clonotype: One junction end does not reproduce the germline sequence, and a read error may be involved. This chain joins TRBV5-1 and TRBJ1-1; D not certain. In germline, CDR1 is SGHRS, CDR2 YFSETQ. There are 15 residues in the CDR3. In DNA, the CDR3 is TGCGCCAGCAGCTTGGTGGAGGGTCTGAACGCTGAAGCTTTCTTT. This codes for CASSLVEGLNAEAFF.